These 16 T cell receptor beta chains were sequenced from one sample in a study of CD4 and CD8 cells across lung adenocarcinoma regions. TCRdb processed the PCR reads anew with MiXCR; each CDR3 protein has one entry. The table shows around 25,000 distinct CDR3 sequences, with 40% to 65% occurring only once. The sample taken for sequencing was CD4+ T cells from the center of a lung tumor. The receptors come from a male donor with lung adenocarcinoma. The CD4 and CD8 labels of this study may be unreliable.

This clonotype is medium-sized. The chain uses TRBV28 and TRBJ2-1; 8 nucleotides agree with TRBD1. The V gene's germline CDR1 is MDHEN and CDR2 SYDVKM. The CDR3 length is 14 residues. V lost 8 bases to trimming and J lost 3 bases; unmatched junction nucleotides: 6. Here the CDR3 reads CASLRDRSYNEQFF. The CDR3 nucleotides are TGTGCCAGCCTCAGGGACAGGAGCTACAATGAGCAGTTCTTC.

This sequence joins TRBV3-1 and TRBJ2-3, with D perhaps TRBD1 (5 bases). The DNA matches TRBJ2-5 better at its end, which makes the J call doubtful. This CDR3 region has 15 residues. The V gene's germline CDR1 is LGHDT and CDR2 YNNKEL (reference sequence). The CDR3 coding sequence is TGTGCCAGCAGCCAAGATCTGGAAGGGGTAGAGACCCAGTACTTC. Translating it yields CASSQDLEGVETQYF.

This chain joins TRBV27 and TRBJ2-3; the D is unclear. In germline, CDR1 is MNHEY, CDR2 SMNVEV (reference sequence). This CDR3 region has 16 residues. Trimming pared 2 bases from V and 0 bases from J, leaving 12 bases between. The CDR3 DNA reads TGTGCCAGCAGTTTAAGTCATCCTTTCAGCACAGATACGCAGTATTTT. It yields the protein CASSLSHPFSTDTQYF.

Regarding this clonotype: Sequence at one end of the junction differs from germline and may be a read error. The V and J genes are TRBV6-5 and TRBJ2-2, with D possibly TRBD2 on 5 matching bases. This CDR3 contains 15 residues. CDR1 MNHEY and CDR2 SVGAGI come from the germline V gene. The CDR3 nucleotides are TGTGCCAGCAGACTCCAGTCCGGGATTCCAGAGGAGCAGTTTTTT. It encodes CASRLQSGIPEEQFF.

The genes are TRBV6-5 and TRBJ2-2, with D unresolved. Germline V gene sequence: CDR1 MNHEY, CDR2 SVGAGI. V dropped 6 bases and J dropped 16 bases, with 27 bases sitting between them. This CDR3 has 15 residues. CDR3 nucleotide sequence: TGTGCCAGCAGACTCCAGTCTGGAATTCCCGAGAAGCAGTTTTTT. Protein sequence: CASRLQSGIPEKQFF.

This clonotype was counted only a few times. A much more abundant neighbour one base away suggests this may be a read error. The chain is built from TRBV10-3 and TRBJ1-1; TRBD1 is a possible D gene (5 bases). The CDR3 has 12 amino acids. The germline V gene encodes CDR1 ENHRY and CDR2 SYGVKD. The ends were cut back, 3 bases at V and 9 bases at J, with 11 bases in the middle. The CDR3 coding sequence is TGTGCCATCAGTGATGATGGGGCTCAAGCTTTCTTT. Encoded protein: CAISDDGAQAFF.

The chain joins TRBV27 to TRBJ2-1; 11 bases are a match to TRBD2. V was pared by 4 bases and J by 5 bases, with 13 bases of the junction left unmatched. The CDR3 is 18 amino acids. Germline V lookup: CDR1 MNHEY, CDR2 SMNVEV (reference sequence). CDR3 amino acids: CASSSILTSGVRNNEQFF. The CDR3 DNA is TGTGCCAGCAGTTCGATACTGACTAGCGGGGTGAGAAACAATGAGCAGTTCTTC.

As to this clonotype: With a much larger clone just one base away, this may be a read error. This CDR3 is CASSSRTSGSYNEQYF. CDR3 sequence (DNA): TGTGCCAGCAGTTCCAGGACTAGCGGCTCCTACAATGAGCAGTACTTC. The J gene is TRBJ2-1, the V gene TRBV6-2 or TRBV6-3; 10 bases align to TRBD2. The J call may be wrong; the DNA end is better matched by TRBJ2-7. Germline CDR1 is MNHEY and CDR2 is SVGEGT. The CDR3 runs 16 residues.

This clonotype was counted many times. The V gene is TRBV6-1, the J gene TRBJ2-7; D not certain. The germline gives CDR1 MNHNS, CDR2 SASEGT. Trimming took 6 bases from V and 4 from J, leaving 7 bases between them. The CDR3 has 11 amino acids. The CDR3 loop reads CASRLSYEQYF. Written as DNA, the CDR3 is TGTGCCAGCAGATTGAGTTACGAGCAGTACTTC.

V usage is TRBV9 and J usage is TRBJ2-2; D might be TRBD2 (6 bases). V was cut by 4 bases and J by 7 bases, with 17 bases left in between. There are 15 residues in the CDR3. The germline gives CDR1 SGDLS, CDR2 YYNGEE. CDR3 in amino acids: CASSTPGAFGGELFF. CDR3 DNA: TGTGCCAGCAGCACCCCGGGAGCCTTCGGCGGGGAGCTGTTTTTT. Full variable domain (rest looked up from reference TRBV9 and TRBJ2-2): DSGVTQTPKHLITATGQRVTLRCSPRSGDLSVYWYQQSLDQGLQFLIQYYNGEERAKGNILERFSAQQFPDLHSELNLSSLELGDSALYFCASSTPGAFGGELFFGEGSRLTVL.

This clonotype was detected many times. The chain joins TRBV6-1 to TRBJ2-1, with D uncertain. Germline V gene data show CDR1 as MNHNS and CDR2 as SASEGT. This CDR3 spans 15 amino acids. The V gene lost 5 bases and the J gene lost 2 bases, with 13 bases spanning the gap. In DNA form, the CDR3 reads TGTGCCAGCAGTCAAGACCCGGCCACCTACAATGAGCAGTTCTTC. It translates to CASSQDPATYNEQFF.

As to this clonotype: Sequence at one end of the junction differs from germline and may be a read error. The chain carries TRBV10-3 and TRBJ2-2; D gene unclear. The CDR3 runs to 15 residues. CDR1 and CDR2 from the germline V gene are ENHRY and SYGVKD. The DNA of the CDR3 is TGTGCCATCAGCCTCCAGTCCGTAAGTACAGAGACGCTGTATTTT. Its translation: CAISLQSVSTETLYF.

This clonotype was seen repeatedly, ten times or more. This rearrangement joins TRBV7-2 to TRBJ2-1, with 7 bases fitting TRBD2. Germline values: CDR1 SGHTA, CDR2 FQGNSA. V lost 3 bases, J lost 2 bases, and 7 bases stayed unmatched. This CDR3 is built from 16 residues. The CDR3, as DNA: TGTGCCAGCAGCTTCCAGGCGGGAGATACCTACAATGAGCAGTTCTTC. It codes for CASSFQAGDTYNEQFF.

J is TRBJ2-4 and V is TRBV6-1, with D tentatively TRBD1 (5 bases). The CDR3 extends over 15 amino acids. Per the germline V gene, CDR1 is MNHNS and CDR2 is SASEGT. V was cut by 5 bases and J by 13 bases, with 24 bases left in between. The CDR3 DNA sequence: TGTGCCAGCAGTCAAAGGGGTAGTGGGCAAAACACCCAGTACTTC. This translates into CASSQRGSGQNTQYF.

A word on this clonotype: This may come from a read error, since a much larger clone is one base off. V usage is TRBV20-1 and J usage is TRBJ2-1; 15 nucleotides agree with TRBD2. The tail of the sequence fits TRBJ2-7 better, so the J call may be wrong. Germline loops: CDR1 DFQATT, CDR2 SNEGSKA (reference sequence). The CDR3 is 16 residues long. In nucleotides, the CDR3 is TGCAGTGCCATCGGACTAGCGGGGGGGGATTACAATGAGCAGTACTTC. Translating it yields CSAIGLAGGDYNEQYF.

This clonotype was seen repeatedly, ten times or more. The genes are TRBV27 and TRBJ2-2; tentatively, D is TRBD2 (6 bases). CDR1 is MNHEY and CDR2 is SMNVEV in the germline V gene (reference sequence). V was pared by 8 bases and J by 5 bases, with 15 bases between. There are 14 residues in the CDR3. The CDR3, as DNA: TGTGCCAGCGCCCGGTCCGGGGGAACCGGGGAGCTGTTTTTT. It encodes CASARSGGTGELFF.